The T cell receptor (beta chain) described here comes from a study of T cell responses to AZD1222 COVID-19 vaccine. The study, taken as a whole, reports: Regions left unmutated in variants are reportedly the target of nearly half of spike-specific TCRs. Seropositive status at baseline applied to only five or six AZD1222 recipients. Spike-wide coverage was observed for vaccine-associated CD4 TCRs, with dominant responses at 160-218 and 743-854.

With 3 bases clipped from V and 5 bases from J, the junction kept 7 bases outside the gene matches. CDR3 length: 17 residues. Germline V gene data show CDR1 as KGHSH and CDR2 as LQKENI. Generated by immunoSEQ multiplex PCR, the TCRdb table keeps only in-frame clones and is missing some. The table has approximately 200,000 clones, around 88% seen once. This clone has a handful of counts. What it recognizes is unknown. This chain links TRBV18 with TRBJ1-4, with 12 bases lining up with TRBD1. The specimen was peripheral blood, collected on day 0 of AZD1222 vaccination. This receptor was obtained from an adult in good health. The CDR3: CASSPPGTGGPNEKLFF. The CDR3 DNA reads as TGTGCCAGCTCACCCCCCGGGACAGGGGGCCCCAATGAAAAACTGTTTTTT. The entire variable domain, with the rest obtained from reference TRBV18 and TRBJ1-4, is as follows: NAGVMQNPRHLVRRRGQEARLRCSPMKGHSHVYWYRQLPEEGLKFMVYLQKENIIDESGMPKERFSAEFPKEGPSILRIQQVVRGDSAAYFCASSPPGTGGPNEKLFFGSGTQLSVL.